These 23 T cell receptor beta chains share one sample of origin, sequenced in a study of blood T cells in healthy people across ages. A second roughly 6 to 12 cycle PCR used barcoded and J-beta primers. TCRdb reprocessed the 5' RACE reads via MiXCR and lists one record per CDR3 protein. The table shows hundreds of thousands of distinct CDR3 sequences, with roughly 50% occurring only once. The sample comprised blood. These receptors all come from a man under 40 in good health.

Comment on this clonotype: A junction boundary mismatches the germline segment, possibly from a read error. This chain connects TRBV27 to TRBJ2-1; TRBD2 matches at 14 bases. Germline-derived CDR1 and CDR2 are MNHEY and SMNVEV (reference sequence). The CDR3 totals 16 residues. The CDR3 DNA follows: TGTGCCAGCAGTCTATCCGGACTAGCGGGAGGCAATGAGCAGTTCTTC. Translating gives CASSLSGLAGGNEQFF.

This rearrangement joins TRBV2 to TRBJ2-1, with D perhaps matching TRBD1 (5 bases). There are 12 residues in the CDR3. Germline CDR1 and CDR2: SNHLY and FYNNEI. V lost 5 bases to trimming and J lost 10 bases, with 12 bases between them. The CDR3 sequence is CASSPSGPEQFF. CDR3 coding DNA: TGTGCCAGCAGTCCCTCAGGGCCAGAGCAGTTCTTC.

This clonotype has a handful of counts. The gene calls are TRBV10-3 and TRBJ2-3; tentative D call: TRBD2 (5 bases). V lost 2 bases and J lost 0, with 15 bases in between. CDR3 size: 17 residues. Germline values: CDR1 ENHRY, CDR2 SYGVKD. CDR3 nucleotides: TGTGCCATCAGTGAGGGGCTTGGAGGAGCAAGCACAGATACGCAGTATTTT. Its protein product is CAISEGLGGASTDTQYF.

This clonotype has only a few counts. The chain employs TRBV6-2 or TRBV6-3 and TRBJ2-1; possibly TRBD1 for D (7 bases). The ends were cut back, 7 bases at V and 5 bases at J, with 12 bases in the middle. The CDR3 length is 13 residues. Looked up from germline, CDR1 is MNHEY and CDR2 is SVGEGT. CDR3 in amino acids: CASTSGGNNEQFF. The CDR3 DNA sequence: TGTGCCAGCACCTCAGGGGGGAACAATGAGCAGTTCTTC.

The V and J genes are TRBV9 and TRBJ2-1; 11 nucleotides agree with TRBD2. CDR1 is SGDLS and CDR2 is YYNGEE in the germline V gene. The CDR3 sequence is 17 residues long. With 1 base clipped from V and 4 bases from J, the junction kept 7 bases outside the gene matches. The CDR3 region is CASSVTSGTSGYNEQFF. The CDR3 coding sequence is TGTGCCAGCAGCGTAACCTCCGGGACTAGCGGTTACAATGAGCAGTTCTTC.

A note on this clonotype: This may arise from a read error, as a much more abundant clone is one base away. This chain connects TRBV5-1 to TRBJ1-1; no clear D. Per germline, CDR1 SGHRS and CDR2 YFSETQ. CDR3 size: 18 residues. This CDR3 reads CASSFEVSRDTLNTGAFF. The CDR3 DNA sequence: TGCGCCAGCAGCTTTGAGGTGAGTCGAGACACCCTGAACACTGGAGCTTTCTTT.

The gene calls are TRBV6-4 and TRBJ2-5, with D perhaps matching TRBD1 or TRBD2 (6 bases each). This CDR3 comprises 14 residues. Germline CDR1 reads MRHNA; CDR2 reads SNTAGT. V shed 3 bases and J shed 11 bases, with 19 bases lying between them. The DNA for the CDR3 is TGTGCCAGCAGTGATTCACCGGAGGGGGGTGAGCAGTACTTC. Amino acids: CASSDSPEGGEQYF.

This clonotype was counted a few times. The gene calls are TRBV20-1 and TRBJ2-5; perhaps TRBD2 as D (6 bases). Germline V gene data show CDR1 as DFQATT and CDR2 as SNEGSKA (reference sequence). The CDR3 totals 13 residues. Between the trimmed V and J ends, which lost 6 bases and 0 bases, there was a span of 11 bases. The CDR3 sequence: CSAPGLYQETQYF. In nucleotides, the CDR3 is TGCAGTGCCCCGGGACTGTACCAAGAGACCCAGTACTTC.

The J gene is TRBJ2-7, the V gene TRBV9, with 9 bases that match TRBD2. Trimming cost V 0 bases and J 5 bases; bases outside gene matches: 6. The germline V gene encodes CDR1 SGDLS and CDR2 YYNGEE. The CDR3 has 15 amino acids. The CDR3 region has the DNA TGTGCCAGCAGCGTAGGCGCTAGCGGGGCTAACGAGCAGTACTTC. Protein: CASSVGASGANEQYF.

The J gene is TRBJ2-1, the V gene TRBV6-5; TRBD1 agrees at 8 bases. The V and J ends lost 8 bases and 4 bases, in that order; junction bases with no gene match: 7. Per germline, CDR1 MNHEY and CDR2 SVGAGI. CDR3 length equals 14 residues. CDR3 DNA sequence: TGTGCCAGCTACCCAGGGGGCCTATACAATGAGCAGTTCTTC. Its protein is CASYPGGLYNEQFF.

This clonotype appeared a few times. The chain carries TRBV7-2 and TRBJ1-2; no reliable D call. Germline-derived CDR1 and CDR2 are SGHTA and FQGNSA. The V end was cut by 2 bases, the J end by 2 bases, with 15 bases between. This CDR3 is built from 16 residues. CDR3 residues: CASSLRIRIRNYGYTF. DNA for the CDR3: TGTGCCAGCAGCTTAAGAATTCGGATCAGGAACTATGGCTACACCTTC.

The V gene is TRBV10-3, the J gene TRBJ1-2; 7 nucleotides align to TRBD1. CDR3 length equals 16 residues. V dropped 0 bases and J dropped 0; count of bases not matched to a gene: 4. Germline V lookup: CDR1 ENHRY, CDR2 SYGVKD. CDR3 coding DNA: TGTGCCATCAGTGAGTCGCAGGGGGGTCCTAACTATGGCTACACCTTC. It translates to CAISESQGGPNYGYTF.

This rearrangement joins TRBV24-1 to TRBJ2-5; 9 bases are a match to TRBD1. From germline, CDR1 is KGHDR and CDR2 SFDVKD. There are 15 residues in the CDR3. The V segment lost 3 bases and the J segment 7 bases; nucleotides outside the gene matches: 8. DNA of the CDR3: TGTGCCACCAGTGATCCGGGACAGGGTGTGGGGACCCAGTACTTC. Amino acid sequence: CATSDPGQGVGTQYF.

The chain is built from TRBV20-1 and TRBJ2-7, with a possible D match to TRBD2 (6 bases). Deletions cut 6 bases from V and 0 bases from J, with 15 bases between. The length of the CDR3 is 14 residues. CDR1 DFQATT and CDR2 SNEGSKA come from the germline V gene (reference sequence). The chain's CDR3 is CSAWDSPISYEQYF. CDR3 DNA: TGCAGTGCCTGGGACTCTCCCATCTCCTACGAGCAGTACTTC.

This clonotype was counted only a few times. The chain uses TRBV7-9 and TRBJ1-2; the D gene is possibly TRBD1 (5 bases). V was clipped by 3 bases and J by 8 bases, with 13 bases between them. The CDR3 has 13 amino acids. The germline CDR1 and CDR2 sequences are SEHNR and FQNEAQ (reference sequence). CDR3 sequence (DNA): TGTGCCAGCAGCTTCGTCGACAGTACCGGCTACACCTTC. This gives the protein CASSFVDSTGYTF.

The chain employs TRBV7-2 and TRBJ2-5; 11 bases fit TRBD2. This CDR3 comprises 14 residues. Trimming cost V 10 bases and J 3 bases; bases outside gene matches: 7. Germline V gene data show CDR1 as SGHTA and CDR2 as FQGNSA. The CDR3 reads CATQPGLAEETQYF. CDR3 coding DNA: TGTGCCACCCAGCCGGGACTAGCGGAAGAGACCCAGTACTTC. The full variable domain, completed using reference TRBV7-2 and TRBJ2-5, is GAGVSQSPSNKVTEKGKDVELRCDPISGHTALYWYRQSLGQGLEFLIYFQGNSAPDKSGLPSDRFSAERTGGSVSTLTIQRTQQEDSAVYLCATQPGLAEETQYFGPGTRLLVL.

Only one count was recorded for this clonotype. V usage is TRBV5-1 and J usage is TRBJ2-3; D might be TRBD1 (6 bases). CDR1 SGHRS and CDR2 YFSETQ come from the germline V gene. CDR3 length: 15 residues. Trimming took off 6 bases at V and 1 base at J, with 15 bases between the two ends. The CDR3 region is CASNWNGGGTDTQYF. DNA for the CDR3: TGCGCCAGCAACTGGAATGGGGGCGGCACAGATACGCAGTATTTT. Using reference TRBV5-1 and TRBJ2-3 for the parts outside the CDR3, the full variable domain is KAGVTQTPRYLIKTRGQQVTLSCSPISGHRSVSWYQQTPGQGLQFLFEYFSETQRNKGNFPGRFSGRQFSNSRSEMNVSTLELGDSALYLCASNWNGGGTDTQYFGPGTRLTVL.

This clonotype turned up a few times. The rearrangement joins TRBV20-1 to TRBJ2-1, with 7 bases lining up with TRBD2. Per the germline V gene, CDR1 is DFQATT and CDR2 is SNEGSKA (reference sequence). This CDR3 region has 16 residues. V shed 0 bases and J 0 bases; nucleotides not matched to a gene: 5. In DNA form, the CDR3 reads TGCAGTGCTAGAGATCCGGGGGGAGGCTCCTACAATGAGCAGTTCTTC. Translated: CSARDPGGGSYNEQFF.

J is TRBJ2-4 and V is TRBV7-9; possible D gene TRBD2, 7 bases. The germline gives CDR1 SEHNR, CDR2 FQNEAQ (reference sequence). This CDR3 spans 14 amino acids. The V gene lost 5 bases and the J gene lost 7 bases, with 15 bases spanning the gap. CDR3 in DNA: TGTGCCAGCAGCGAAGGGGGGGAGAACAACATTCAGTACTTC. It yields the protein CASSEGGENNIQYF.

The rearrangement uses TRBV6-1 and TRBJ1-5; no reliable D call. Germline lookup yields CDR1 MNHNS and CDR2 SASEGT. The CDR3 totals 14 residues. Deletions cut 7 bases from V and 0 bases from J, with 10 bases between. The CDR3 loop reads CASIWSISNQPQHF. Written as DNA, the CDR3 is TGTGCCAGCATTTGGTCCATTAGCAATCAGCCCCAGCATTTT.

The sample holds one count of this clonotype. V and J are TRBV4-2 and TRBJ2-3, with a possible D match to TRBD2 (7 bases). V dropped 4 bases and J dropped 6 bases, with 20 bases sitting between them. Germline CDR1 and CDR2: LGHNA and YNFKEQ. The CDR3 has 16 amino acids. The CDR3 protein is CASSPGGASSSDTQYF. CDR3 nucleotides: TGTGCCAGCAGCCCGGGGGGCGCTAGTTCCTCGGATACGCAGTATTTT.

This clonotype has only a few counts. The V call is TRBV9, the J call TRBJ2-7; D is possibly TRBD2 (5 bases). Germline V gene sequence: CDR1 SGDLS, CDR2 YYNGEE. Trimming cost V 4 bases and J 2 bases, with 10 bases left between them. The CDR3 spans 13 residues. The CDR3 sequence is CASSRAETYEQYF. The CDR3 region has the DNA TGTGCCAGCAGCCGAGCGGAGACCTACGAGCAGTACTTC. The complete variable domain, with remaining parts taken from reference TRBV9 and TRBJ2-7, reads DSGVTQTPKHLITATGQRVTLRCSPRSGDLSVYWYQQSLDQGLQFLIQYYNGEERAKGNILERFSAQQFPDLHSELNLSSLELGDSALYFCASSRAETYEQYFGPGTRLTVT.

The chain joins TRBV20-1 to TRBJ2-7; TRBD1 agrees at 9 bases. In germline, CDR1 is DFQATT, CDR2 SNEGSKA (reference sequence). V lost 1 base and J lost 0; bases outside the gene matches: 7. CDR3 size: 16 residues. The CDR3 coding sequence is TGCAGTGCTAGAGGGGGACAGGGAAAGAGCTCCTACGAGCAGTACTTC. Translated, it gives CSARGGQGKSSYEQYF.